This T cell receptor (beta chain) was identified in a study of identical twins. Study findings and constraints: Those out-of-frame alpha sequences shared by twins showed an excess of low generation probability.

TCRdb reanalysed the 5' RACE reads using MiXCR and keeps one entry per CDR3 protein. Among roughly 1,500,000 distinct CDR3 sequences listed, less than 35% were seen once. CDR1 MNHEY and CDR2 SMNVEV come from the germline V gene (reference sequence). The V end was cut by 4 bases, the J end by 11 bases, with 17 bases between. This CDR3 region has 13 residues. Concerning this clonotype: Antigen specificity is unknown.

Input material: cord blood. The J gene is TRBJ1-1, the V gene TRBV27, with D tentatively TRBD1 (6 bases). The receptor's source is a newborn girl in good health. This CDR3 reads CASSSTTGFEAFF. The CDR3 region has the DNA TGTGCCAGCAGTTCCACTACAGGGTTTGAGGCTTTCTTT.